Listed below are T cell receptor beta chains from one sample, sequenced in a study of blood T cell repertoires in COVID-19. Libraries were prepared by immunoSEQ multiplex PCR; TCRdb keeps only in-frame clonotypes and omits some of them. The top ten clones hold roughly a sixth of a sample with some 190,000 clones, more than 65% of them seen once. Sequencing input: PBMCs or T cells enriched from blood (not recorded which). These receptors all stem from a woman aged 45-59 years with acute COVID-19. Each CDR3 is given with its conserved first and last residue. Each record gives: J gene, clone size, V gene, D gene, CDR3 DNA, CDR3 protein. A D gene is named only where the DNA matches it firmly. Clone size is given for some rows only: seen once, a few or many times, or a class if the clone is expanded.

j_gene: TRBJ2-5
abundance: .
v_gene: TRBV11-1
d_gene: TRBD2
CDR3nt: TGTGCCAGCAGCTTTATAGCGGGGGAAGGTTCGGGGACCCAGTACTTC
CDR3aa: CASSFIAGEGSGTQYF

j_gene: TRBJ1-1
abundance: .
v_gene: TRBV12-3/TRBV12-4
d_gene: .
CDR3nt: TGTGCCAGCATTCGGTCGGGCACTGAAGCTTTCTTT
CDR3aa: CASIRSGTEAFF

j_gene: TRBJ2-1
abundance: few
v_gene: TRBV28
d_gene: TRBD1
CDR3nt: TGTGCCAGCAGGCCATCCGGGACAGGGCGTTACAATGAGCAGTTCTTC
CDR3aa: CASRPSGTGRYNEQFF

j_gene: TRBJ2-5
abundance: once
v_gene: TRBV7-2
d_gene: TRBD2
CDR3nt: TGTGCCAGCAGGCGGGGGGGGCAAGAGACCCAGTACTTC
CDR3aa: CASRRGGQETQYF

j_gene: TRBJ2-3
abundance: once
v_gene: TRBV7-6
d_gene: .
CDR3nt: TGTGCCAGCAGCTCGGGGTGGACAGCCACAGATACGCAGTATTTT
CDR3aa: CASSSGWTATDTQYF

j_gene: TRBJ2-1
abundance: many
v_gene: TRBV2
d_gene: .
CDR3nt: TGTGCCAGCAGGGCGAGGGGGAACTACAATGAGCAGTTCTTC
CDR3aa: CASRARGNYNEQFF

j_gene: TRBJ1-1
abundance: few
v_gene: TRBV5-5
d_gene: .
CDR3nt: TGTGCCAGCAGCGGGGGGTGGGCAGGGCCCTCCACTGAAGCTTTCTTT
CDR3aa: CASSGGWAGPSTEAFF

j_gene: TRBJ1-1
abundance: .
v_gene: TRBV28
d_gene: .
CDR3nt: TGTGCCAGCAACGACCCCGGGGGGCGCGAAACTGAAGCTTTCTTT
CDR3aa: CASNDPGGRETEAFF

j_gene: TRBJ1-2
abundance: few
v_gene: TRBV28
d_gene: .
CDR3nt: TGTGCCAGCAGTTTATCAGGGGAAGAGGGCTACACCTTC
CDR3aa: CASSLSGEEGYTF

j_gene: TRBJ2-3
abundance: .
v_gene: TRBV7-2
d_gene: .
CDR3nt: TGTGCCAGCAGCTTTGGAGGAAGGGTTTCAGATACGCAGTATTTT
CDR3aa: CASSFGGRVSDTQYF

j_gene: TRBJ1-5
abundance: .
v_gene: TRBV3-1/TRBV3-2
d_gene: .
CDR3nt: TGTGCCAGCAGCCAAGATAATGGGGCGAATCAGCCCCAGCATTTT
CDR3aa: CASSQDNGANQPQHF

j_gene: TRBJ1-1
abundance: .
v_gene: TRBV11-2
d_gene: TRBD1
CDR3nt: TGTGCCAGCAGTTGGGACAGGGGGCGCATGAACACTGAAGCTTTCTTT
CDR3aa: CASSWDRGRMNTEAFF

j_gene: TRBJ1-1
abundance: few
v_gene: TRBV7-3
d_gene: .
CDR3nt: TGTGCCAGCAGCTTAATCTGGGGAGGGTTCACTGAAGCTTTCTTT
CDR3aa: CASSLIWGGFTEAFF

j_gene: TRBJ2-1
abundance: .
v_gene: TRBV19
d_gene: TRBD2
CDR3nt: TGTGCCAGTACCTCCCCGGGGGGAAGCTCCTACAATGAGCAGTTCTTC
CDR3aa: CASTSPGGSSYNEQFF

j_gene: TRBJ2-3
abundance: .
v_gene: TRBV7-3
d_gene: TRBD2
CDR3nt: TGTGCCAGCAGCGAACGGGGGGGCACAGATACGCAGTATTTT
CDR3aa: CASSERGGTDTQYF

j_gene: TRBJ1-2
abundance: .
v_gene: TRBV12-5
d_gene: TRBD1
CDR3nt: TGTGCTAGTGGTATTGGGACAGAGACTTATGGCTACACCTTC
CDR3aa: CASGIGTETYGYTF

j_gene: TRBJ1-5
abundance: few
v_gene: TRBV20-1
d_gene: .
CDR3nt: TGCAGTGCTAGTAACAGAAACACAGGGCCGGGCAATCAGCCCCAGCATTTT
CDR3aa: CSASNRNTGPGNQPQHF

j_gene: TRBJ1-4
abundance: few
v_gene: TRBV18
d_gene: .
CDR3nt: TGTGCCAGCTCACCACCGGGGGGAGATTATGCTAATGAAAAACTGTTTTTT
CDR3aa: CASSPPGGDYANEKLFF

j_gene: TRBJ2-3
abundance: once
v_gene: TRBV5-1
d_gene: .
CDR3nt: TGCGCCAGCAGCTTGGGGCGGGATACGCAGTATTTT
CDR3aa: CASSLGRDTQYF

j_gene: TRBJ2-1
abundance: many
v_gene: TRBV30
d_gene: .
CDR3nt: TGTGCCTGGAGTGTACTTGTTTCGGGTCCCCGACGGAGCTCCTACAATGAGCAGTTCTTC
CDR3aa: CAWSVLVSGPRRSSYNEQFF

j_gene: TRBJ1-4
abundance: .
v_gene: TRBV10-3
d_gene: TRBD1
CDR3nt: TGTGCCATCAGTGAGTCGCCGGGACAGGGAGGTGAAAAACTGTTTTTT
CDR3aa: CAISESPGQGGEKLFF

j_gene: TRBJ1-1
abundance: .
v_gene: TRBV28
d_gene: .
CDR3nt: TGTGCCAGCAGTCCCCCGAGAGGGCTTGAAGCTTTCTTT
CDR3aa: CASSPPRGLEAFF

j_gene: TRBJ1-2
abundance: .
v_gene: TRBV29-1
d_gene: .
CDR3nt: TGCAGCGTTGGGTCAGGAAACTATGGCTACACCTTC
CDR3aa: CSVGSGNYGYTF

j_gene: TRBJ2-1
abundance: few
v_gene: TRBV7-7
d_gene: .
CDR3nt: TGTGCCAGCAGCTTAGGTGCTAGCGCGTCCTACAATGAGCAGTTCTTC
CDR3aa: CASSLGASASYNEQFF